This record concerns one TCR beta chain sequence. The antigen this receptor binds is unknown. Base-call qualities are not available, and no considerably larger clone is one nucleotide away. The entry originates in a study of control samples from healthy donors and cancer patients (dated by TCRdb to the early 2020s). Spanning cysteine to phenylalanine, the CDR3 consists of 15 amino acids. The only DNA kept is the CDR3, 45 bases in frame from the first base. The germline V gene provides CDR1 SGDLS and CDR2 YYNGEE. Cut back by 4 bases and 2 bases, the V and J ends lie 16 bases apart. The library was prepared using the immunoSEQ multiplex PCR assay. Entries here come from immuneACCESS through TCRdb and include only in-frame sequences with V and J called. Some clones fail to appear in such tables; in the studies checked, an unresolved V gene covers under half of the shortfall, and the cause of the remainder is unknown. The sample contains over 100,000 clones, just under 95% of them found a single time. The leading ten clones occupy less than 7% of the sample.

The rearranged segments are TRBV9 and TRBJ2-7; the D call is tentative, TRBD1 or TRBD2, as each matches 5 bases. The sequenced sample was blood. The source is a man aged 18 to 30 in good health. The CDR3: CASSPRDDRAYEQYF. Read as DNA, the sequence is TGTGCCAGCAGCCCCCGGGACGATCGAGCCTACGAGCAGTACTTC.